This T cell receptor beta chain was obtained from a study of cytomegalovirus exposure and HLA in healthy donors. The study's findings and limits: In a later analysis, HLA-associated TCR beta chains were more clonally expanded than equally common others. Likely technical artifact: a cluster of highly shared sequence variants. Later on, a genetic analysis was performed. It linked a missense variant in DCLRE1C with V- and J-gene trimming of TCR beta. Three of the chains that were CMV-associated were confirmed in vitro to be specific for CMV antigens.

The CDR3 totals 13 residues. CDR1 is ENHRY, CDR2 SYGVKD, per germline. V shed 3 bases, J shed 4 bases, and the junction held 3 bases outside the gene matches. With respect to this clone: Antigen unknown.

A multiplex PCR was run with 60 Vbeta primers and 13 Jbeta primers. Generated by immunoSEQ multiplex PCR, the TCRdb table keeps only in-frame clones and is missing some. The data show about 98,000 clones, 65% to 80% seen once. The chain links TRBV10-3 to TRBJ2-7; TRBD1 agrees at 7 bases. The clonotype originates from a man in his sixties in good health and CMV-seropositive. The material sequenced was PBMCs. The CDR3 sequence: CAISDTGDYEQYF. Here the CDR3 DNA reads TGTGCCATCAGTGATACAGGGGATTACGAGCAGTACTTC.